Listed here are 12 T cell receptor beta chains from one sample, sequenced in a study of cytomegalovirus exposure and HLA in healthy donors. PCR amplification relied on 60 Vbeta primers (plus 13 Jbeta primers). Generated by immunoSEQ multiplex PCR, the TCRdb table keeps only in-frame clones and is missing some. The repertoire holds fewer than 250,000 clones, with approximately 80% as singletons. The source material was PBMCs. The source is a girl under 18 in good health and CMV-seronegative.

The rearrangement links TRBV11-2 to TRBJ2-1, with 9 bases aligning to TRBD2. Germline values: CDR1 SGHAT, CDR2 FQNNGV. V shed 3 bases, J shed 7 bases, and the junction held 10 bases outside the gene matches. The length of the CDR3 is 16 residues. DNA of the CDR3: TGTGCCAGCAGCTTCCGACAGGCGGGGGGGCTTAATGAGCAGTTCTTC. Its protein is CASSFRQAGGLNEQFF.

The rearrangement uses TRBV6-4 and TRBJ2-1; 8 nucleotides align to TRBD2. With 5 bases clipped from V and 4 bases from J, the junction kept 7 bases outside the gene matches. CDR3 length: 15 amino acids. The V gene's germline CDR1 is MRHNA and CDR2 SNTAGT. The DNA of the CDR3 is TGTGCCAGCAGTCGACTAGCGACAGATTACAATGAGCAGTTCTTC. Its protein product is CASSRLATDYNEQFF.

This rearrangement joins TRBV9 to TRBJ1-1; D remains unclear. CDR1 is SGDLS, CDR2 YYNGEE, per germline. CDR3 size: 14 residues. The V end lost 4 bases, the J end lost 4 bases, and 14 bases lay between the germline ends. The chain's CDR3 is CASSPRPGVTEAFF. DNA for the CDR3: TGTGCCAGCAGCCCCCGTCCCGGGGTCACTGAAGCTTTCTTT.

The V call is TRBV4-1, the J call TRBJ2-5; 10 nucleotides agree with TRBD2. V trimming: 3 bases; J trimming: 5 bases; junction bases outside the gene matches: 0. This CDR3 contains 13 residues. Germline CDR1 is MGHRA and CDR2 is YSYEKL. The CDR3 DNA reads TGCGCCAGCAGCCAGGGACTAGCGGAGACCCAGTACTTC. It is translated as CASSQGLAETQYF.

The chain employs TRBV18 and TRBJ2-3, with 8 positions matching TRBD2. The ends lost 3 bases at V and 3 bases at J; junction bases unmatched: 8. The germline V gene encodes CDR1 KGHSH and CDR2 LQKENI. This CDR3 has 16 residues. CDR3 nucleotides: TGTGCCAGCTCACCGCTGACTAGCGCTAAGACAGATACGCAGTATTTT. As protein: CASSPLTSAKTDTQYF.

V and J are TRBV9 and TRBJ2-5; 8 bases line up with TRBD1. The germline V gene has CDR1 SGDLS and CDR2 YYNGEE. The V and J ends lost 0 bases and 3 bases, in that order; junction bases with no gene match: 7. This CDR3 has 16 residues. In nucleotides, the CDR3 is TGTGCCAGCAGCGTAGGGAACACAGGGGGAAAAGAGACCCAGTACTTC. As protein: CASSVGNTGGKETQYF.

The J gene is TRBJ1-2, the V gene TRBV6-5; tentative D call: TRBD1 (6 bases). The CDR3 has 15 amino acids. V gave up 5 bases and J gave up 4 bases, with 17 bases separating them. CDR1 MNHEY and CDR2 SVGAGI come from the germline V gene. The CDR3 region has the DNA TGTGCCAGCAGTAACCCGGGGGGGGCCGGCTATGGCTACACCTTC. Translated: CASSNPGGAGYGYTF.

V is TRBV18 and J is TRBJ2-3, with D possibly being TRBD1 (5 bases). Germline V gene sequence: CDR1 KGHSH, CDR2 LQKENI. The CDR3 has 15 amino acids. V was trimmed by 4 bases and J by 4 bases, leaving 15 bases between them. The CDR3, as DNA: TGTGCCAGCTCACACAGGCGGAGTGAGTCAGATACGCAGTATTTT. It yields the protein CASSHRRSESDTQYF.

The V call is TRBV11-1, the J call TRBJ2-3; TRBD1 matches 7 bases. Per the germline V gene, CDR1 is SGHAT and CDR2 is FQDESV (reference sequence). This CDR3 spans 15 amino acids. V was pared by 5 bases and J by 4 bases, with 9 bases of the junction left unmatched. The DNA for the CDR3 is TGTGCCAGCAGCCCCGACAGGGTCAACGCAGATACGCAGTATTTT. It translates to CASSPDRVNADTQYF.

In this sample, this clone turned up a few times. The chain combines TRBV28 with TRBJ2-1, with D perhaps matching TRBD2 (5 bases). Trimming removed 5 bases at V and 0 bases at J, with 14 bases between. Germline CDR1 and CDR2: MDHEN and SYDVKM. This CDR3 has 16 amino acids. The CDR3 DNA reads TGTGCCAGCAGTCCGAATGGAGGAATCTCCTACAATGAGCAGTTCTTC. It specifies CASSPNGGISYNEQFF.

This chain joins TRBV1 and TRBJ2-7; TRBD1, the table's D call, lacks a check against the DNA. TRBV1 is shown as a pseudogene. The CDR3 has 13 amino acids. CDR3: CTSSSRDNYEQYF. The CDR3 DNA reads as TGCACCAGCAGCTCCCGGGACAACTACGAGCAGTACTTC.

The genes are TRBV28 and TRBJ2-7, with TRBD1 matching over 11 bases. Germline loops: CDR1 MDHEN, CDR2 SYDVKM. CDR3 size: 16 residues. With 7 bases clipped from V and 3 bases from J, the junction kept 11 bases outside the gene matches. CDR3 nucleotide sequence: TGTGCCAGCATCCGGGGACCAGGGACAGGGGGCTACGAGCAGTACTTC. This codes for CASIRGPGTGGYEQYF.